The table lists the clone carrying this TCR beta chain with a few counts. The CDR3 length is 13 residues. Germline-derived CDR1 and CDR2 are DFQATT and SNEGSKA (reference sequence). Unmatched junction bases numbered 6, after V lost 4 bases and J lost 3 bases. The record originates from a study of T-cell memory formation after mild COVID-19. Study in general: Clustering of TCRs was largely donor specific.

TCRdb redid the calling of the 5' RACE reads with MiXCR, one entry per CDR3 protein. This table has a few hundred thousand distinct CDR3 sequences, over 15% appearing once. The sequence came from a man between 18 and 35 years old who had mild COVID-19 (a few samples of this study predate the infection). Cell type and time point are not known. The gene calls are TRBV20-1 and TRBJ2-7, with 7 bases identical to TRBD1. Sequenced sample: PBMCs or a T cell subset sorted from them (not recorded which). CDR3 sequence: CSATGDSFYEQYF. The CDR3 DNA reads TGCAGTGCTACTGGGGACAGTTTCTACGAGCAGTACTTC.